These T cell receptor beta chains were read from a single sample in a study of vaccination and CD4 T cells after COVID-19. TCRdb re-called the PCR reads with MiXCR, one entry per CDR3 protein. The sample consists of about 15,000 distinct CDR3 sequences, approximately 73% of them appearing once. These receptors' antigens are unknown. Input material: CD4+ T cells from blood, cultured in vitro. The source is a human donor who had recovered from COVID-19. The CDR3 runs from the conserved cysteine through the conserved F or W. D genes are given only for firm matches. Some rows mark clone size as missing; the rest say once, few, many or name a class of expanded clone.

D: .; V: TRBV2; J: TRBJ2-1; size: .; CDR3: CASSATGLAIHAYNEQFF; DNA: TGTGCCAGCAGTGCTACAGGGTTGGCTATTCACGCCTACAATGAGCAGTTCTTC
D: .; V: TRBV25-1; J: TRBJ2-3; size: .; CDR3: CASREADTQYF; DNA: TGTGCCAGCAGAGAGGCAGATACGCAGTATTTT
D: .; V: TRBV7-2; J: TRBJ2-5; size: medium-sized; CDR3: CASSLWYQETQYF; DNA: TGTGCCAGCAGCTTGTGGTACCAAGAGACCCAGTACTTC
D: .; V: TRBV9; J: TRBJ1-2; size: once; CDR3: CAITATEANYGYTF; DNA: TGTGCCATCACAGCTACGGAAGCTAACTATGGCTACACCTTC
D: TRBD1; V: TRBV7-9; J: TRBJ2-3; size: .; CDR3: CASSNRTGATTDTQYF; DNA: TGTGCCAGCAGCAACCGGACAGGGGCGACGACAGATACGCAGTATTTT
D: .; V: TRBV11-2; J: TRBJ2-5; size: .; CDR3: CASSSQGGVQETQYF; DNA: TGTGCCAGCAGCTCCCAAGGGGGAGTGCAAGAGACCCAGTACTTC
D: .; V: TRBV7-2; J: TRBJ2-3; size: .; CDR3: CASSLGPIGGDTQYF; DNA: TGTGCCAGCAGTCTGGGGCCTATTGGTGGGGATACGCAGTATTTT
D: TRBD1; V: TRBV20-1; J: TRBJ1-1; size: .; CDR3: CSALGQGREAFF; DNA: TGCAGTGCCCTGGGACAGGGGAGAGAAGCTTTCTTT
D: .; V: TRBV12-3/TRBV12-4; J: TRBJ2-7; size: .; CDR3: CASSFRYEQYF; DNA: TGTGCCAGCAGTTTTCGTTACGAGCAGTACTTC
D: TRBD1; V: TRBV29-1; J: TRBJ2-7; size: .; CDR3: CSVAEDRGDEQYF; DNA: TGCAGCGTTGCTGAGGACAGGGGTGACGAGCAGTACTTC
D: .; V: TRBV12-3/TRBV12-4; J: TRBJ1-5; size: once; CDR3: CASSSGRQPQHF; DNA: TGTGCCAGCAGTTCTGGAAGACAGCCCCAGCATTTT
D: .; V: TRBV19; J: TRBJ1-2; size: few; CDR3: CASSIDRTGRRGYTF; DNA: TGTGCCAGTAGTATAGATAGAACAGGGAGGCGCGGCTACACCTTC
D: .; V: TRBV20-1; J: TRBJ2-5; size: .; CDR3: CSARDIPLSRGTQYF; DNA: TGCAGTGCTAGAGATATTCCCCTCTCGAGAGGGACCCAGTACTTC
D: .; V: TRBV25-1; J: TRBJ1-5; size: .; CDR3: CASSTGLSNQPQHF; DNA: TGTGCCAGCAGTACTGGGCTCAGCAATCAGCCCCAGCATTTT
D: .; V: TRBV6-5; J: TRBJ1-5; size: .; CDR3: CASSYGRGGLPQHF; DNA: TGTGCCAGCAGTTACGGGAGGGGGGGGCTGCCCCAGCATTTT
D: .; V: TRBV24-1; J: TRBJ2-3; size: .; CDR3: CATSDPPSRRAGTQYF; DNA: TGTGCCACCAGTGACCCACCCTCTCGACGGGCGGGTACGCAGTATTTT
D: .; V: TRBV27; J: TRBJ2-2; size: .; CDR3: CASSLRIGGELFF; DNA: TGTGCCAGCAGTTTGCGAATTGGCGGGGAGCTGTTTTTT
D: TRBD2; V: TRBV20-1; J: TRBJ2-3; size: .; CDR3: CSATSGSTDTQYF; DNA: TGCAGTGCCACTAGCGGCAGCACAGATACGCAGTATTTT
D: .; V: TRBV7-9; J: TRBJ2-3; size: .; CDR3: CASTQGRGTQYF; DNA: TGTGCCAGCACTCAGGGGAGGGGTACGCAGTATTTT
D: TRBD1; V: TRBV18; J: TRBJ1-1; size: .; CDR3: CASSYDRGATEAFF; DNA: TGTGCCAGCTCATACGACAGGGGGGCCACTGAAGCTTTCTTT